Listed below are T cell receptor beta chains from one sample, sequenced in a study of early T cells in non-severe SARS-CoV-2 infection. TCRdb reanalysed the 5' RACE reads using MiXCR and keeps one entry per CDR3 protein. The profile covers roughly 70,000 distinct CDR3 sequences, with about 17% appearing a single time and approximately 9% taken by the ten largest. The sequencing here drew on whole blood, taken at baseline. The receptor source for this set is an adult who was a healthcare worker with PCR-confirmed SARS-CoV-2 infection or an uninfected control (not recorded which). Each CDR3 is given with its conserved first and last residue. D genes are given only for firm matches. For some rows the clone size is stated as once, few or many, or as a class when expanded; others skip it.

D gene | J gene | clone size | V gene | CDR3 DNA | CDR3 protein
TRBD1 | TRBJ1-1 | few | TRBV6-6 | TGTGCCAGCAGAACCGGGACAGGGACCACTGAAGCTTTCTTT | CASRTGTGTTEAFF
- | TRBJ2-2 | - | TRBV24-1 | TGTGCCACCAGTGATCCTGGACAGCACACCGGGGAGCTGTTTTTT | CATSDPGQHTGELFF
- | TRBJ2-5 | - | TRBV20-1 | TGCAGTGCTCCCAGGGGCCTCCAAGAGACCCAGTACTTC | CSAPRGLQETQYF
- | TRBJ2-2 | few | TRBV19 | TGTGCCAGCGCCCTTAGGGTCACCGGGGAGCTGTTTTTT | CASALRVTGELFF
- | TRBJ2-5 | many | TRBV7-8 | TGTGCCAGCAGCGCAAATGGGCGTATTCAAGAGACCCAGTACTTC | CASSANGRIQETQYF
TRBD1 | TRBJ2-2 | medium-sized | TRBV29-1 | TGCAGCGTGGGGACAGGGGACCCCTCGAACACCGGGGAGCTGTTTTTT | CSVGTGDPSNTGELFF
- | TRBJ2-1 | few | TRBV11-1 | TGTGCCAGCAGCTTAGGGACTACCTACAATGAGCAGTTCTTC | CASSLGTTYNEQFF
TRBD1 | TRBJ2-7 | - | TRBV30 | TGTGCCTGGAGTTGGGACAGGGGTTCGGGGCAGTACTTC | CAWSWDRGSGQYF
- | TRBJ1-1 | many | TRBV28 | TGTGCCAGCAGTTTCCCCCAGGGGAACGCTGAAGCTTTCTTT | CASSFPQGNAEAFF
TRBD2 | TRBJ2-1 | few | TRBV20-1 | TGCAGTGCTAGAATAGCGGGAGGCAGTTGGTCCTACAATGAGCAGTTCTTC | CSARIAGGSWSYNEQFF
- | TRBJ2-3 | - | TRBV9 | TGTGCCAGCAGCGCCAGTGTCCCAGATACGCAGTATTTT | CASSASVPDTQYF
- | TRBJ1-1 | few | TRBV14 | TGTGCCAGCAGCCAGAGGGATTTCACTGACGAAGCTTTCTTT | CASSQRDFTDEAFF
- | TRBJ1-6 | few | TRBV20-1 | TGCAGTGCTAGAGAGCACGGAGGGTTGAATTCACCCCTCCACTTT | CSAREHGGLNSPLHF
TRBD1 | TRBJ2-2 | many | TRBV19 | TGTGCCAGTAGTATAGGACAGGGGAGGACCGGGGAGCTGTTTTTT | CASSIGQGRTGELFF
- | TRBJ2-7 | few | TRBV20-1 | TGCAGTGCTGGGCCTAGCGTAGGCAACGAGCAGTACTTC | CSAGPSVGNEQYF